The 22 T cell receptor beta chains given below trace back to one sample, sequenced in a study of T cells after yellow fever vaccination. TCRdb ran MiXCR on the 5' RACE reads and lists one entry per CDR3 protein. The sample lists hundreds of thousands of distinct CDR3 sequences; under 14% were seen once. The material was PBMCs, obtained on the day of the first yellow fever vaccination. These TCRs come from a man younger than 35 who received the YFV17D yellow fever vaccine.

This clonotype was seen ten or more times. V and J are TRBV12-3 or TRBV12-4 and TRBJ2-7; 7 nucleotides line up with TRBD1. This CDR3 is 13 amino acids long. Trimming cost V 3 bases and J 6 bases; bases outside gene matches: 5. CDR3 DNA: TGTGCCAGCAGTTTCGGACAGGCTGGCGAGCAGTACGTC. Translated, it gives CASSFGQAGEQYV.

This clonotype occurred a few times. The rearrangement joins TRBV28 to TRBJ2-7; 7 bases map to TRBD1. The CDR3 length is 14 residues. In germline, CDR1 is MDHEN, CDR2 SYDVKM. V dropped 2 bases and J dropped 6; count of bases not matched to a gene: 7. CDR3 residues: CASSLKTGYLEQYV. CDR3 in DNA: TGTGCCAGCAGTTTAAAGACAGGGTACCTCGAGCAGTACGTC.

The rearrangement joins TRBV12-3 or TRBV12-4 to TRBJ2-2; 9 bases match TRBD2. This CDR3 spans 15 amino acids. With V trimmed by 3 bases and J by 6 bases, 5 bases remained unmatched. As DNA, the CDR3 is TGTGCCAGCAGTTTTTGGCGGGGGGGCCCCGGGGAGCTGTTTTTT. It yields the protein CASSFWRGGPGELFF.

The chain recombines TRBV4-1 with TRBJ1-1, with D uncertain. V was pared by 0 bases and J by 1 base, with 9 bases between. Germline CDR1 reads MGHRA; CDR2 reads YSYEKL. The CDR3 is 15 amino acids. Here the CDR3 reads CASSQDRAQNTEAFF. For the CDR3, the DNA is TGCGCCAGCAGCCAAGATCGTGCACAGAACACTGAAGCTTTCTTT.

This clonotype came up many times. The rearrangement joins TRBV11-2 to TRBJ2-5; 12 bases match TRBD2. The germline CDR1 and CDR2 sequences are SGHAT and FQNNGV. V shed 1 base and J 13 bases; nucleotides not matched to a gene: 7. This CDR3 contains 14 residues. The CDR3 here is CASSLVPSGGARYF. The CDR3 DNA is TGTGCCAGCAGCTTAGTCCCTAGCGGGGGGGCCCGGTACTTC.

This clonotype was observed a few times. This chain uses TRBV11-2 with TRBJ1-2; D not resolved. Germline V lookup: CDR1 SGHAT, CDR2 FQNNGV. The CDR3 has 13 amino acids. The germline V and J ends were trimmed by 5 bases and 3 bases, with 10 bases remaining between them. CDR3 loop: CASSQDPDYGYTF. Written as DNA, the CDR3 is TGTGCCAGCAGCCAAGACCCCGACTATGGCTACACCTTC.

This clonotype was detected a few times. The chain combines TRBV7-2 with TRBJ2-3, with D hard to call. This CDR3 is built from 14 residues. The germline V and J ends were trimmed by 4 bases and 2 bases, with 10 bases remaining between them. In germline, CDR1 is SGHTA, CDR2 FQGNSA. The CDR3 region is CASSSQSLTDTQYF. The CDR3 DNA reads as TGTGCCAGCAGCTCACAGTCTCTCACAGATACGCAGTATTTT.

V gene TRBV11-2 combines with J gene TRBJ1-1, with TRBD1 identical over 8 bases. This CDR3 region has 18 residues. Trimming cost V 5 bases and J 1 base; bases outside gene matches: 15. CDR1 is SGHAT and CDR2 is FQNNGV in the germline V gene. This chain's CDR3 is CASSPGGDRPNRNTEAFF. CDR3 DNA sequence: TGTGCCAGCAGCCCCGGTGGGGACAGGCCGAACAGGAACACTGAAGCTTTCTTT.

In its sample, this clonotype was seen a few times. The rearrangement links TRBV4-2 to TRBJ2-5; the match to TRBD2 covers 10 bases. The length of the CDR3 is 17 residues. CDR1 is LGHNA and CDR2 is YNFKEQ in the germline V gene. The V segment lost 1 base and the J segment 5 bases; nucleotides outside the gene matches: 10. CDR3 loop: CASSQAGERGGSETQYF. In nucleotides, the CDR3 is TGTGCCAGCAGCCAAGCTGGGGAGCGGGGGGGCTCGGAGACCCAGTACTTC.

The V and J genes are TRBV9 and TRBJ2-1, with TRBD2 matching 10 bases. From germline, CDR1 is SGDLS and CDR2 YYNGEE. V was clipped by 3 bases and J by 4 bases; unmatched bases: 4. The CDR3 extends over 15 amino acids. CDR3 nucleotides: TGTGCCAGCAGCGAGAGCGGGGGGGTTTACAATGAGCAGTTCTTC. Residues: CASSESGGVYNEQFF.

The chain carries TRBV5-1 and TRBJ2-2; the D gene is possibly TRBD2 (5 bases). V was trimmed by 0 bases and J by 6 bases, leaving 12 bases between them. CDR1 is SGHRS, CDR2 YFSETQ, per germline. CDR3 size: 15 residues. The CDR3 region has the DNA TGCGCCAGCAGCTTGGGGGATTCGGAGGCCGGGGAGCTGTTTTTT. Translation gives CASSLGDSEAGELFF.

V is TRBV20-1 and J is TRBJ2-5; 7 nucleotides align to TRBD1. The germline gives CDR1 DFQATT, CDR2 SNEGSKA (reference sequence). V shed 2 bases and J 5 bases; nucleotides not matched to a gene: 14. This CDR3 comprises 16 residues. CDR3 DNA sequence: TGCAGTGCTAGAACCCACGGAACAGGGGATTTGGAGACCCAGTACTTC. The encoded protein is CSARTHGTGDLETQYF.

This sequence joins TRBV7-2 and TRBJ2-1; 7 nucleotides agree with TRBD2. The ends lost 5 bases at V and 15 bases at J; junction bases unmatched: 7. The CDR3 length is 11 residues. CDR1 is SGHTA, CDR2 FQGNSA, per germline. The CDR3: CASSPLTSPFF. Here the CDR3 DNA reads TGTGCCAGCAGCCCCTTGACTAGCCCGTTCTTC.

This sequence joins TRBV3-1 and TRBJ2-7; TRBD1 is a possible D gene (5 bases). Germline V gives CDR1 LGHDT, CDR2 YNNKEL (reference sequence). V was trimmed by 2 bases and J by 6 bases, leaving 11 bases between them. The CDR3 loop spans 13 amino acids. The DNA of the CDR3 is TGTGCCAGCAGCCAAACAAGTCAGGGCGAGCAGTACGTC. Its translation: CASSQTSQGEQYV.

This clonotype was observed once. Written as DNA, the CDR3 is TGTGCCAGCAGCAGAGAGACTAGCGGGGCTCTGGAGACCCAGTACTTC. Protein product: CASSRETSGALETQYF. V gene TRBV5-8 combines with J gene TRBJ2-5; 11 bases align to TRBD2. The CDR3 is 16 residues long. V shed 4 bases, J shed 5 bases, and the junction held 10 bases outside the gene matches. Germline V gene lookup returns CDR1 SGHTS and CDR2 YDEGEE.

This rearrangement joins TRBV11-2 to TRBJ1-2; D gene unclear. The ends were cut back, 5 bases at V and 4 bases at J, with 11 bases in the middle. In germline, CDR1 is SGHAT, CDR2 FQNNGV. This CDR3 is 13 amino acids long. As DNA, the CDR3 is TGTGCCAGCAGCCGACCAGATTCCTATGGCTACACCTTC. Translating gives CASSRPDSYGYTF.

This clonotype was observed many times. The gene calls are TRBV4-1 and TRBJ2-2; D not certain. Germline-derived CDR1 and CDR2 are MGHRA and YSYEKL. CDR3 length: 13 residues. V was shortened by 6 bases and J by 7 bases, with 12 bases between the two germline ends. The CDR3 region is CASRPDSYGELFF. The CDR3 coding sequence is TGCGCCAGCAGACCAGACTCCTACGGGGAGCTGTTTTTT.

The chain links TRBV15 to TRBJ1-4; possible D gene TRBD1, 6 bases. Germline V gene lookup returns CDR1 LNHNV and CDR2 YYDKDF (reference sequence). Deletions cut 3 bases from V and 8 bases from J, with 16 bases between. The CDR3 loop spans 15 amino acids. CDR3 in amino acids: CATSSSRDIREKLFF. As DNA, the CDR3 is TGTGCCACCAGCAGTTCCCGGGACATTCGCGAAAAACTGTTTTTT. The whole variable domain, remainder taken from reference TRBV15 and TRBJ1-4, is DAMVIQNPRYQVTQFGKPVTLSCSQTLNHNVMYWYQQKSSQAPKLLFHYYDKDFNNEADTPDNFQSRRPNTSFCFLDIRSPGLGDTAMYLCATSSSRDIREKLFFGSGTQLSVL.

This clonotype was seen only a few times. The chain has TRBV9 and TRBJ2-1; TRBD1 or TRBD2 may be the D gene (5 bases each). The CDR3 runs to 16 residues. Trimming left V 4 bases short and J 0 bases short, with 14 bases between. Germline CDR1 reads SGDLS; CDR2 reads YYNGEE. The CDR3 loop is CASSFEGRSSYNEQFF. Written as DNA, the CDR3 is TGTGCCAGCAGCTTCGAGGGACGTAGCTCCTACAATGAGCAGTTCTTC.

This chain links TRBV9 with TRBJ2-3; 9 nucleotides align to TRBD1. V gave up 0 bases and J gave up 6 bases; unmatched junction bases: 8. The germline V gene encodes CDR1 SGDLS and CDR2 YYNGEE. The CDR3 is 16 amino acids. The chain's CDR3 is CASSVGGTGNADTQYF. CDR3 DNA sequence: TGTGCCAGCAGCGTAGGTGGGACAGGGAATGCCGATACGCAGTATTTT.

There are a few counts of this clonotype. The gene calls are TRBV3-1 and TRBJ1-5; no clear D gene. The germline CDR1 and CDR2 sequences are LGHDT and YNNKEL (reference sequence). There are 13 residues in the CDR3. Trimming left V 5 bases short and J 7 bases short, with 12 bases between. The CDR3 DNA is TGTGCCAGCAGCTCCCGTCGAGAGCAGCCCCAGCATTTT. Its protein is CASSSRREQPQHF.

A few counts support this clonotype. The rearrangement joins TRBV9 to TRBJ2-1; 8 nucleotides agree with TRBD1. The CDR3 extends over 15 amino acids. With 0 bases clipped from V and 5 bases from J, the junction kept 4 bases outside the gene matches. CDR1 is SGDLS, CDR2 YYNGEE, per germline. CDR3 protein: CASSVDGTGDNEQFF. DNA of the CDR3: TGTGCCAGCAGCGTAGATGGGACAGGAGACAATGAGCAGTTCTTC.